These 2 T cell receptor beta chains came from one sample sequenced in a study of control samples from healthy donors and cancer patients (TCRdb year 2020). Library generation was performed with the immunoSEQ multiplex PCR assay. TCRdb carries this immuneACCESS record with in-frame sequences only. Its versions omit some clonotypes, under half of them owing to an unresolved V gene in the studies checked, with the rest unexplained. The sample yields 130,000 or so clones; around 87% were counted once. Together, the top ten hold around 8.7% of the sample. Sequenced sample: blood. The receptor source for this set is a man aged 40-50 years in good health.

In DNA form, the CDR3 reads TGTGCCAGCAGCGCAAAGGTCGGGGACAGGGAAGGAAACACCATATATTTT. It specifies CASSAKVGDREGNTIYF. The V and J genes are TRBV9 and TRBJ1-3; 9 positions match TRBD1. CDR3 length: 17 amino acids. Germline V gives CDR1 SGDLS, CDR2 YYNGEE. V was clipped by 3 bases and J by 4 bases; unmatched bases: 11.

This clone was seen only a few times. The chain has TRBV7-9 and TRBJ2-2, with 8 bases that match TRBD2. The J segment lost 7 bases and the V segment lost 2 bases, leaving 6 bases of the junction unmatched. CDR3 length: 15 residues. CDR1 and CDR2 from the germline V gene are SEHNR and FQNEAQ (reference sequence). The CDR3 loop reads CASSLNQRGHGELFF. The CDR3 DNA follows: TGTGCCAGCAGCTTAAATCAGCGGGGGCACGGGGAGCTGTTTTTT.